This TCR beta chain was obtained from a study of shared clonotypes between healthy human individuals. Trimming left V 0 bases short and J 1 base short, with 9 bases between. This CDR3 comprises 15 residues. The germline CDR1 and CDR2 sequences are MGHRA and YSYEKL. This clone came up a few times. Some clones are missing from TCRdb's copy, which holds only in-frame ones; the method was immunoSEQ multiplex PCR. The sample gives around 2,000,000 clones, 90% to 95% of which show up once; more than 0.1% is in the top ten. The chain combines TRBV4-1 with TRBJ1-2; D gene uncertain. Material: naive CD4+ T cells sorted from blood. Indicated subset: CD45RA+ positively selected. The TCR comes from a young man in good health. CDR3 DNA sequence: TGCGCCAGCAGCCAAGATTTGTCCAGTAACTATGGCTACACCTTC. This gives the protein CASSQDLSSNYGYTF.